These 23 T cell receptor beta chains were all obtained from the same sample, sequenced in a study of T cells in Graves' hyperthyroidism and ophthalmopathy (dated by TCRdb to the late 2010s). To prepare the library, multiplex PCR was applied. Reads for this sample came from an Illumina HiSeq 2000. Amplification of TCR beta CDR3 regions was carried out from RNA transcripts. The first round of RT-PCR for the TCR CDR3 was performed with the HTBI primer set and the Qiagen OneStep RT-PCR kit. TCRdb passed the public sequencing reads through fastp at Q25 and MiXCR, retaining productive beta sequences. CDR3 protein duplicates are merged, each entry listing the most common genes and DNA. This sample has around 660,000 distinct CDR3 sequences in its table, and just under 45% of those were observed once. Together, the top ten hold roughly 6.5% of the sample. Material for sequencing was peripheral blood or thyroid tissue (not recorded which). The receptors derive from an adult man with Graves' disease, either hyperthyroidism or ophthalmopathy (not recorded which).

This clonotype was recorded many times. The chain has TRBV2 and TRBJ1-1; D gene uncertain. The germline gives CDR1 SNHLY, CDR2 FYNNEI. This CDR3 comprises 13 residues. V gave up 0 bases and J gave up 8 bases, with 10 bases separating them. CDR3 sequence (DNA): TGTGCCAGCAGTGAAGCGCTGGGAACAGAAGCTTTCTTT. Its protein product is CASSEALGTEAFF.

There are a few counts of this clonotype. V and J are TRBV5-1 and TRBJ1-1; D perhaps matches TRBD1 (6 bases). This CDR3 is built from 14 residues. The V and J ends lost 2 bases and 0 bases respectively, with 8 bases between them. Germline values: CDR1 SGHRS, CDR2 YFSETQ. The CDR3 protein is CASSFNRVNTEAFF. The DNA of the CDR3 is TGCGCCAGCAGCTTTAACAGGGTGAACACTGAAGCTTTCTTT.

This sequence joins TRBV25-1 and TRBJ1-4, with TRBD1 identical over 7 bases. The CDR3 spans 18 residues. From germline, CDR1 is MGHDK and CDR2 SYGVNS. Unmatched junction bases numbered 10, after V lost 3 bases and J lost 0 bases. The CDR3 region has the DNA TGTGCCAGCAGTGATAGGGCGACAGGGCGTGCAACTAATGAAAAACTGTTTTTT. Its translation: CASSDRATGRATNEKLFF.

The chain uses TRBV20-1 and TRBJ1-5, with a tentative D call TRBD1 (6 bases). From germline, CDR1 is DFQATT and CDR2 SNEGSKA (reference sequence). The CDR3 has 14 residues. V was shortened by 4 bases and J by 2 bases, with 12 bases between the two germline ends. The chain's CDR3 is CSATGEEGNQPQHF. The CDR3 DNA reads TGCAGTGCTACAGGGGAGGAGGGCAATCAGCCCCAGCATTTT.

For this clonotype: The junction departs from the called germline gene at one end, perhaps through a read error. The CDR3 sequence is CASSLRRDGYTF. Written as DNA, the CDR3 is TGTGCCAGCAGTTTGCGGCGCGATGGCTACACCTTC. This rearrangement joins TRBV10-3 to TRBJ1-2, with no clear D. The length of the CDR3 is 12 residues. The V gene's germline CDR1 is ENHRY and CDR2 SYGVKD.

The genes are TRBV6-5 and TRBJ1-5; perhaps TRBD1 as D (6 bases). Germline lookup yields CDR1 MNHEY and CDR2 SVGAGI. The V end was cut by 8 bases, the J end by 12 bases, with 17 bases between. The CDR3 is 12 amino acids. CDR3 residues: CASLGGGGYQHF. In DNA form, the CDR3 reads TGTGCCAGCCTCGGAGGGGGGGGCTACCAGCATTTT.

The genes are TRBV11-2 and TRBJ2-5; D not certain. V was pared by 0 bases and J by 9 bases, with 11 bases between. Germline lookup yields CDR1 SGHAT and CDR2 FQNNGV. The CDR3 length is 13 residues. The CDR3 spells CASSLDIGWPQYF. The CDR3 nucleotides read TGTGCCAGCAGCTTAGACATCGGCTGGCCCCAGTACTTC.

This sequence joins TRBV5-1 and TRBJ1-1; TRBD1 agrees at 9 bases. The V gene end was trimmed by 1 base and the J gene end by 6 bases; junction bases not matched to a gene: 10. CDR1 SGHRS and CDR2 YFSETQ come from the germline V gene. The CDR3 totals 16 residues. The CDR3 nucleotides are TGCGCCAGCAGCTTGTCCGGGACAGGGAGGAGTGCTGAAGCTTTCTTT. It codes for CASSLSGTGRSAEAFF.

The chain is built from TRBV7-2 and TRBJ1-5; no clear D gene. Germline CDR1 SGHTA, CDR2 FQGNSA. V was pared by 2 bases and J by 1 base, with 6 bases between. The CDR3 covers 14 residues. The CDR3 DNA sequence: TGTGCCAGCAGCTTACGGATAAGCAATCAGCCCCAGCATTTT. Protein: CASSLRISNQPQHF.

This chain uses TRBV10-3 with TRBJ1-6; 8 nucleotides agree with TRBD1. This CDR3 region has 13 residues. Germline V CDR1 and CDR2: ENHRY, SYGVKD. V was pared by 6 bases and J by 8 bases, with 3 bases of the junction left unmatched. The CDR3 loop is CAIRTGEHSPLHF. The DNA of the CDR3 is TGTGCCATCAGGACAGGGGAGCATTCACCCCTCCACTTT.

This clonotype came up many times. The genes are TRBV7-6 and TRBJ1-2; D unclear. The V gene lost 5 bases and the J gene lost 3 bases, with 16 bases spanning the gap. CDR3 length: 15 residues. CDR1 is SGHVS, CDR2 FNYEAQ, per germline. The CDR3 nucleotides read TGTGCCAGCAGCCCCTGGACCCAGAGAGACTATGGCTACACCTTC. It specifies CASSPWTQRDYGYTF.

This clonotype was counted a few times. The V call is TRBV9, the J call TRBJ1-4; a weak D match, TRBD1 (5 bases). V gave up 0 bases and J gave up 7 bases, with 13 bases separating them. The CDR3 length is 15 residues. Germline V gene sequence: CDR1 SGDLS, CDR2 YYNGEE. In DNA, the CDR3 is TGTGCCAGCAGCGTAGGCCGGGACCGAACTGAAAAACTGTTTTTT. Protein product: CASSVGRDRTEKLFF.

The chain uses TRBV20-1 and TRBJ1-5; tentatively, D is TRBD1 (6 bases). Per the germline V gene, CDR1 is DFQATT and CDR2 is SNEGSKA (reference sequence). The CDR3 is 15 amino acids. V lost 0 bases, J lost 5 bases, and 14 bases lay in between. CDR3 in amino acids: CSARDAGQPHQPQHF. CDR3 DNA: TGCAGTGCTAGAGATGCCGGACAGCCCCATCAGCCCCAGCATTTT.

DNA of the CDR3: TGTGCCACCAGCAGTGGGGACAGGCGATACACCTTC. It translates to CATSSGDRRYTF. The chain combines TRBV15 with TRBJ1-2, with 8 bases aligning to TRBD1. CDR3 length: 12 residues. Per the germline V gene, CDR1 is LNHNV and CDR2 is YYDKDF (reference sequence). With V trimmed by 3 bases and J by 11 bases, 5 bases remained unmatched.

The CDR3: CATSRDGQGAGNTIYF. In nucleotides, the CDR3 is TGTGCCACCAGCAGAGACGGACAGGGGGCTGGAAACACCATATATTTT. The chain recombines TRBV15 with TRBJ1-3, with TRBD1 matching over 10 bases. From germline, CDR1 is LNHNV and CDR2 YYDKDF (reference sequence). The CDR3 consists of 16 residues. The J segment lost 2 bases and the V segment lost 0 bases, leaving 1 base of the junction unmatched. The full variable domain, rest sourced from reference TRBV15 and TRBJ1-3, is DAMVIQNPRYQVTQFGKPVTLSCSQTLNHNVMYWYQQKSSQAPKLLFHYYDKDFNNEADTPDNFQSRRPNTSFCFLDIRSPGLGDTAMYLCATSRDGQGAGNTIYFGEGSWLTVV.

This clonotype was seen only a few times. The rearrangement uses TRBV9 and TRBJ2-5, with 7 bases that match TRBD2. V was pared by 1 base and J by 1 base, with 4 bases of the junction left unmatched. The CDR3 has 15 amino acids. Germline V gene data show CDR1 as SGDLS and CDR2 as YYNGEE. The CDR3 DNA follows: TGTGCCAGCAGCGTATGGGGGGGGTTCCAAGAGACCCAGTACTTC. Translating it yields CASSVWGGFQETQYF.

This clonotype was observed a single time. A junction end diverges from the germline sequence, so it may reflect a read error. This chain uses TRBV29-1 with TRBJ1-5, with D perhaps TRBD1 (5 bases). The V gene's germline CDR1 is SQVTM and CDR2 ANQGSEA. This CDR3 has 11 amino acids. The CDR3 loop reads CSVELIGTQYF. Here the CDR3 DNA reads TGCAGCGTTGAACTTATAGGGACCCAGTACTTT.

This clonotype was seen a few times. The V call is TRBV2, the J call TRBJ2-5, with 8 bases aligning to TRBD1. The germline V gene has CDR1 SNHLY and CDR2 FYNNEI. V lost 5 bases and J lost 5; bases outside the gene matches: 7. CDR3 size: 14 residues. CDR3 sequence (DNA): TGTGCCAGCAGTTTTTCCAGGGGGCTGGAGACCCAGTACTTC. Protein sequence: CASSFSRGLETQYF. The full variable domain, with the rest looked up from reference TRBV2 and TRBJ2-5, is EPEVTQTPSHQVTQMGQEVILRCVPISNHLYFYWYRQILGQKVEFLVSFYNNEISEKSEIFDDQFSVERPDGSNFTLKIRSTKLEDSAMYFCASSFSRGLETQYFGPGTRLLVL.

Turning to this clonotype: A much larger clone differs from this one at a single base, so this may be a read error. V and J are TRBV2 and TRBJ1-1; D is undetermined. The germline V gene encodes CDR1 SNHLY and CDR2 FYNNEI. Trimming removed 10 bases at V and 4 bases at J, with 13 bases between. This CDR3 spans 12 amino acids. This CDR3 is CATEVGSTEAFF. CDR3 DNA sequence: TGTGCCACCGAGGTCGGGAGCACTGAAGCTTTCTTT.

For this clonotype: At one end the junction does not follow the germline gene, possibly because of a read error. The chain has TRBV7-7 and TRBJ2-5; 11 positions match TRBD1. This CDR3 is built from 15 residues. The germline V gene has CDR1 SSHAT and CDR2 FNYEAQ (reference sequence). The CDR3 DNA reads TGTGCTAGCAGCTCGGGGACAGGGGGGAGTGAGACCCAGTACTTC. Translating it yields CASSSGTGGSETQYF.

Comment on this clonotype: Because it lacks the conserved phenylalanine or tryptophan at the end, this CDR3 is likely a read error. V and J are TRBV20-1 and TRBJ2-5, with D perhaps matching TRBD1 (6 bases). This CDR3 is built from 12 residues. V gave up 2 bases and J gave up 3 bases, with 7 bases separating them. The germline V gene encodes CDR1 DFQATT and CDR2 SNEGSKA (reference sequence). The chain's CDR3 is CSARKGEETQYL. The DNA of the CDR3 is TGCAGTGCTAGAAAGGGGGAAGAGACCCAGTACCTC.

The chain couples TRBV9 to TRBJ1-6; D call uncertain. Germline V gene sequence: CDR1 SGDLS, CDR2 YYNGEE. The CDR3 is made up of 11 amino acids. V dropped 8 bases and J dropped 6 bases, with 6 bases sitting between them. The CDR3 coding sequence is TGTGCCAGGGACGTTAATTCACCCCTCCACTTT. Its protein product is CARDVNSPLHF.

The rearrangement links TRBV7-8 to TRBJ1-5, with D possibly being TRBD1 (5 bases). The germline gives CDR1 SGHVS, CDR2 FQNEAQ. This CDR3 is 18 amino acids long. Trimming cost V 6 bases and J 0 bases, with 21 bases left between them. As DNA, the CDR3 is TGTGCCAGCAGTGAGCTTGGGGCCTCATACATTAGCAATCAGCCCCAGCATTTT. The encoded protein is CASSELGASYISNQPQHF.